This T cell receptor beta chain was recovered during a study of identifying expanded T cells in peripheral blood. Study findings and constraints: Over approximately two and four weeks, about 17 and 20 clones changed, versus around 1.2 between replicates. Two-week clone count variance significantly increased as total template count grew.

V lost 1 base and J 0 bases, leaving 9 bases between the germline ends. This CDR3 spans 15 amino acids. The V gene's germline CDR1 is SGHDN and CDR2 FVKESK. No infections or other immune events were documented during collection. Measured with immunoSEQ multiplex PCR; TCRdb has only the in-frame clones, and not every one. Among about 58,000 clones, about four fifths were seen once, and the ten largest hold about 15%. In the case of this clone: What it binds is not known.

This clonotype was sampled from a person aged 18 to 75 in good health. The specimen was blood. The gene calls are TRBV14 and TRBJ1-1; D remains ambiguous. The CDR3 sequence is CASSQVGMMNTEAFF. DNA for the CDR3: TGTGCCAGCAGCCAAGTGGGAATGATGAACACTGAAGCTTTCTTT.